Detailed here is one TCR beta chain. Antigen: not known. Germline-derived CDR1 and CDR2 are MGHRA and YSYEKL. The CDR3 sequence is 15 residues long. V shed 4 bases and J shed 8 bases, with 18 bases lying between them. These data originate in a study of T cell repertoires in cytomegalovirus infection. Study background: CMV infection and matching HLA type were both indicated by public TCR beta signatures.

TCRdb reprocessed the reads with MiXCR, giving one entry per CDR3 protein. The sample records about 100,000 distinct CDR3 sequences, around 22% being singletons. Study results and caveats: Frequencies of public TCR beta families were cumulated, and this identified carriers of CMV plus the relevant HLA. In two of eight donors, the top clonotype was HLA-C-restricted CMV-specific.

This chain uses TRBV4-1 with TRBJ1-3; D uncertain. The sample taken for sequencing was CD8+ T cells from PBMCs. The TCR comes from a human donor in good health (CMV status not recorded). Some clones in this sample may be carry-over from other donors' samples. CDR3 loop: CASSLSTATADTIYF. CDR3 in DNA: TGCGCCAGCAGCCTAAGCACGGCTACGGCGGACACCATATATTTT.